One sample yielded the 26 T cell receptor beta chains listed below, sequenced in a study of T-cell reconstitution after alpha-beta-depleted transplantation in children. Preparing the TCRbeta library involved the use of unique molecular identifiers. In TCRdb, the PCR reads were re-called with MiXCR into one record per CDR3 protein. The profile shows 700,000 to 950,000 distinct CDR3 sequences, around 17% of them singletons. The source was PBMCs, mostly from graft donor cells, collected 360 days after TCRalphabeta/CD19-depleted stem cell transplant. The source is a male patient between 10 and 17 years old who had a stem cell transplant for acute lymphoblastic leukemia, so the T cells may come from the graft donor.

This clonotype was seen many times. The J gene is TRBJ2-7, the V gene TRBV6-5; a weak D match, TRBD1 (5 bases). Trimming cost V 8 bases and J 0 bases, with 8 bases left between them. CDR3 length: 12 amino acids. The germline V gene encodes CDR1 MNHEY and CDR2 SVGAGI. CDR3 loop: CASRQGSYEQYF. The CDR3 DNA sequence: TGTGCCAGCCGGCAGGGCTCCTACGAGCAGTACTTC.

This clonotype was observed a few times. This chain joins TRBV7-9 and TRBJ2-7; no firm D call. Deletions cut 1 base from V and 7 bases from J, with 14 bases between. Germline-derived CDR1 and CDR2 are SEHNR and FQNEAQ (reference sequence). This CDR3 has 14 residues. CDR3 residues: CASSLESPGTEQYF. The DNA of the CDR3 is TGTGCCAGCAGCTTAGAGTCACCAGGAACGGAGCAGTACTTC.

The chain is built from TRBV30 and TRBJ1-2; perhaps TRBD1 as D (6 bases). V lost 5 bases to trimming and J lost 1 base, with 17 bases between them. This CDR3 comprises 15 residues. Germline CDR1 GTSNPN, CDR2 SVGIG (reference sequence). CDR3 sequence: CAWGRPGAFNYGYTF. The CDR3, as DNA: TGTGCCTGGGGGCGGCCGGGGGCCTTTAACTATGGCTACACCTTC.

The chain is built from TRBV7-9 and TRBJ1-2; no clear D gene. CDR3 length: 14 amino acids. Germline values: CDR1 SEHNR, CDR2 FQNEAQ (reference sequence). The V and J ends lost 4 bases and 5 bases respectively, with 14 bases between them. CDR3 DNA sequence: TGTGCCAGCAGCTGGCACCTTCCCGGGTATGGCTACACCTTC. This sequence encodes CASSWHLPGYGYTF.

Here the CDR3 DNA reads TGCAGCGTTGAACGGAATTTCGGAGGCACCGGGGAGCTGTTTTTT. The encoded protein is CSVERNFGGTGELFF. This rearrangement joins TRBV29-1 to TRBJ2-2; TRBD2 might be the D (5 bases). Trimming shortened V by 2 bases and J by 4 bases, and 14 bases separated the two germline ends. Germline values: CDR1 SQVTM, CDR2 ANQGSEA. This CDR3 is built from 15 residues.

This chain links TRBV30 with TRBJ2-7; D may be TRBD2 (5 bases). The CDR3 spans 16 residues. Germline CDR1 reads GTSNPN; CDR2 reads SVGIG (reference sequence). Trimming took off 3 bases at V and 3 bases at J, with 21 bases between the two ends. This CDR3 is CAWRNFRKTKFYEQYF. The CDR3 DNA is TGTGCCTGGAGGAACTTCAGGAAGACTAAATTCTACGAGCAGTACTTC.

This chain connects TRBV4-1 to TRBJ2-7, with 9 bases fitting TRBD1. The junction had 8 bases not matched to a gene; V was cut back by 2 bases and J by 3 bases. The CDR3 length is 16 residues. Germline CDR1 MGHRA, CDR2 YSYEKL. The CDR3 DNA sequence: TGCGCCAGCAGCCAATTGCCGGGACAGGGTGTCTACGAGCAGTACTTC. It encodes CASSQLPGQGVYEQYF.

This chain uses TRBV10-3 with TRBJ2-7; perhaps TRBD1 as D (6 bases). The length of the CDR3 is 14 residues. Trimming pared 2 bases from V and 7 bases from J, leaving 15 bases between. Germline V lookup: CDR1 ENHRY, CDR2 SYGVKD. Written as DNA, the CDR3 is TGTGCCATCAGTGAGAGGGGACAACAGTGGGAGCAGTACTTC. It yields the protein CAISERGQQWEQYF.

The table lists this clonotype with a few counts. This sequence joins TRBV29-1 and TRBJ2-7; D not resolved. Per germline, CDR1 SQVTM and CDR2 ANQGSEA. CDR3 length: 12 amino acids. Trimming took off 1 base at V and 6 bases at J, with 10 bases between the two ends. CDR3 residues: CSVEGAPGEQYF. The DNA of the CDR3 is TGCAGCGTTGAAGGAGCCCCTGGCGAGCAGTACTTC.

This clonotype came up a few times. The CDR3 DNA reads as TGTGCCAGCCGCCGGGGCGGGATAGCCAAAAACATTCAGTACTTC. It codes for CASRRGGIAKNIQYF. The chain recombines TRBV6-1 with TRBJ2-4, with a possible D match to TRBD2 (6 bases). CDR3 length: 15 amino acids. Trimming took off 8 bases at V and 0 bases at J, with 14 bases between the two ends. In germline, CDR1 is MNHNS, CDR2 SASEGT.

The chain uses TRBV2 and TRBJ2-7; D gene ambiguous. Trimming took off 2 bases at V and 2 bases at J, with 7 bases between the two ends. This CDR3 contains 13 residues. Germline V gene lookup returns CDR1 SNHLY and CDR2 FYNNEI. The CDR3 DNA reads TGTGCCAGCAGTGAACGGGCTACCTACGAGCAGTACTTC. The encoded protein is CASSERATYEQYF.

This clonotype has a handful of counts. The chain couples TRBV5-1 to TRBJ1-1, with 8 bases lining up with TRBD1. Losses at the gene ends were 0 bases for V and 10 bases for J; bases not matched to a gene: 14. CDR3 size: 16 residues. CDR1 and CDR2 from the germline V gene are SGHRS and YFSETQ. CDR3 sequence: CASSLEGSAGGFGAFF. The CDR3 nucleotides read TGCGCCAGCAGCTTGGAGGGCAGCGCAGGGGGCTTCGGAGCTTTCTTT.

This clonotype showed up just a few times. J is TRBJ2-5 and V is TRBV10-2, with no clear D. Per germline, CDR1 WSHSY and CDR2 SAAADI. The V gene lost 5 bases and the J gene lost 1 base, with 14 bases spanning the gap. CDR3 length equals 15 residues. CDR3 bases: TGCGCCAGCAGTTCCTTGGACCCTTCCCAAGAGACCCAGTACTTC. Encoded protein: CASSSLDPSQETQYF.

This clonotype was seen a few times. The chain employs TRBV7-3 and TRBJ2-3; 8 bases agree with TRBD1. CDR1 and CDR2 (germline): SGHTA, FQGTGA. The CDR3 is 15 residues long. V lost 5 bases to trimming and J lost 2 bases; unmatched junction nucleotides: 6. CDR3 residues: CASSPNRGDTDTQYF. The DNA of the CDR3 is TGTGCCAGCAGCCCCAACAGGGGGGACACAGATACGCAGTATTTT.

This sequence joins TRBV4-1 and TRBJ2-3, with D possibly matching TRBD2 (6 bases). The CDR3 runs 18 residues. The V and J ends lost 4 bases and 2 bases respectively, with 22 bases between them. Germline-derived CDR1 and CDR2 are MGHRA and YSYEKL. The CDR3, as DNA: TGCGCCAGCAGCCGCCCCCTATTCATAGCGGAGCTCACAGATACGCAGTATTTT. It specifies CASSRPLFIAELTDTQYF.

The CDR3 protein is CASSSVRVNTEAFF. As DNA, the CDR3 is TGTGCCAGCAGCTCCGTGAGAGTGAACACTGAAGCTTTCTTT. The chain combines TRBV7-9 with TRBJ1-1; D is uncertain. The V and J ends lost 4 bases and 0 bases respectively, with 9 bases between them. The germline gives CDR1 SEHNR, CDR2 FQNEAQ (reference sequence). This CDR3 region has 14 residues.

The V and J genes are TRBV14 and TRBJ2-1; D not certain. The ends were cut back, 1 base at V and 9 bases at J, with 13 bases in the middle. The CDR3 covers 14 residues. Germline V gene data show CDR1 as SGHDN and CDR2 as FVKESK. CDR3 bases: TGTGCCAGCAGCCAAGCTTACCGCCCTACTGAGCAGTTCTTC. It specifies CASSQAYRPTEQFF.

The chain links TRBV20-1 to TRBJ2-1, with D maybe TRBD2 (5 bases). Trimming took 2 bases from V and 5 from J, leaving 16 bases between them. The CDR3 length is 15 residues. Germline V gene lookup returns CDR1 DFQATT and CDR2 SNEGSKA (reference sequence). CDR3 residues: CSARPSRSGDNEQFF. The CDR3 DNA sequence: TGCAGTGCTAGACCTAGCAGGAGTGGAGACAATGAGCAGTTCTTC.

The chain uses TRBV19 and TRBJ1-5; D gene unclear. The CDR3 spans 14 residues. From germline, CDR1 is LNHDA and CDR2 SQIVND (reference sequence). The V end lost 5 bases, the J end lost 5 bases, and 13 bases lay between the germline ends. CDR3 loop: CASSPTDLYQPQHF. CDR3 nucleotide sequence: TGTGCCAGTAGTCCGACGGACCTTTATCAGCCCCAGCATTTT.

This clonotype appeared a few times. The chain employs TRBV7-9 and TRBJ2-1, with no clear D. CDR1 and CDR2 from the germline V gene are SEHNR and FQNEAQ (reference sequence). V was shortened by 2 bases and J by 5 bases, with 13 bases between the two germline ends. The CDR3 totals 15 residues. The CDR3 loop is CASSLPLRPHNEQFF. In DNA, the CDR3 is TGTGCCAGCAGCTTACCGCTTCGACCACACAATGAGCAGTTCTTC.

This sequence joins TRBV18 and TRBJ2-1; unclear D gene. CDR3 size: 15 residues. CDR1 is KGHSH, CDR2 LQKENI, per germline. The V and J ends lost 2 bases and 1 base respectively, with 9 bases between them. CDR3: CASSPALLSYNEQFF. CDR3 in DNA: TGTGCCAGCTCACCAGCTCTATTATCCTACAATGAGCAGTTCTTC.

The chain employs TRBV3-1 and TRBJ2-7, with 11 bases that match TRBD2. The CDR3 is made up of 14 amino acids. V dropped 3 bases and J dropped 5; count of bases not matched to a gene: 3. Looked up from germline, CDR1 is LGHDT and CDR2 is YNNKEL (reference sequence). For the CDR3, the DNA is TGTGCCAGCAGCCATCTAGCGGGAGGAAACGAGCAGTACTTC. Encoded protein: CASSHLAGGNEQYF.

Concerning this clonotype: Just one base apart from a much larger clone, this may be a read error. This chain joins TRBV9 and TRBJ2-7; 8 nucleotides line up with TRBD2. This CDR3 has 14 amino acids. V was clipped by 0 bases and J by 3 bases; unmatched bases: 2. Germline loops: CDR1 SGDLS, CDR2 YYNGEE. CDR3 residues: CASSVELADYEQYF. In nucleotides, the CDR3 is TGTGCCAGCAGCGTAGAACTAGCGGACTACGAGCAGTACTTC.

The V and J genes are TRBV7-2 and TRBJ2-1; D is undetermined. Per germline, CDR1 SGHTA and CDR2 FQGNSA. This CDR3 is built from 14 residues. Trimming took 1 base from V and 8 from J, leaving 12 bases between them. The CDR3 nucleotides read TGTGCCAGCAGCTTAGATCGGCGATCGTATGAGCAGTTCTTC. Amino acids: CASSLDRRSYEQFF.

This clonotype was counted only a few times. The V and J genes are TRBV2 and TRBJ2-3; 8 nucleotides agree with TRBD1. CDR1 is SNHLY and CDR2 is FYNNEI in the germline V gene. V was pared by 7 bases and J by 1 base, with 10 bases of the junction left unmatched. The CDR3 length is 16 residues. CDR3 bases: TGTGCCAGCATCCACCGAGCAGGGGGCGGCACAGATACGCAGTATTTT. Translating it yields CASIHRAGGGTDTQYF.

The CDR3 nucleotides read TGTGCCAGCAGCGTAGCTGGGGCGGTGGGCTACACCTTC. It yields the protein CASSVAGAVGYTF. The chain has TRBV9 and TRBJ1-2; perhaps TRBD1 as D (5 bases). V shed 0 bases and J shed 8 bases, with 11 bases lying between them. The CDR3 spans 13 residues. Germline lookup yields CDR1 SGDLS and CDR2 YYNGEE.